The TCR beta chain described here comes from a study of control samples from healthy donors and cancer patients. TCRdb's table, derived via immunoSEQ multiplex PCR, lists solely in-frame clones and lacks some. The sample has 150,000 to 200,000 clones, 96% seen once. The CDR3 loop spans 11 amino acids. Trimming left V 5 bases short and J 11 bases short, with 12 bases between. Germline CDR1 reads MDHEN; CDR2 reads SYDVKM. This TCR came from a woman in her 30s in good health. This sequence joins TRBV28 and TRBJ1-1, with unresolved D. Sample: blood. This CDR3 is CASSRDEEAFF. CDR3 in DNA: TGTGCCAGCAGTCGAGACGAAGAGGCTTTCTTT.